Many counts were recorded for the clone carrying this TCR beta chain. Its antigen is unidentified. TCRdb redid the calling of the 5' RACE reads with MiXCR, one entry per CDR3 protein. The data show about 130,000 distinct CDR3 sequences, approximately 7% seen once. The data originate from a study of T cells after yellow fever vaccination. Findings and limits, study-wide: Primary-vaccination clones mostly resurfaced post-booster (96% CD4, about 87% CD8). FACS-sorted repertoires could contain abundant clonotypes contaminating from the bulk population.

The TCR sequence derives from a man younger than 35 who received the YFV17D yellow fever vaccine. Source: CD4+ T cells sorted from PBMCs, taken roughly 10 days after the first yellow fever vaccination.

CDR3 region: CASGRGTESYEQYF. The CDR3 DNA sequence: TGTGCCTCAGGGAGAGGGACAGAGAGCTACGAGCAGTACTTC. The chain is built from TRBV7-2 and TRBJ2-7, with 7 bases that match TRBD1. CDR3 length: 14 residues. Germline trimming cut 11 bases from V and 3 bases from J; bases unmatched to any gene: 13. Germline CDR1 and CDR2: SGHTA and FQGNSA.